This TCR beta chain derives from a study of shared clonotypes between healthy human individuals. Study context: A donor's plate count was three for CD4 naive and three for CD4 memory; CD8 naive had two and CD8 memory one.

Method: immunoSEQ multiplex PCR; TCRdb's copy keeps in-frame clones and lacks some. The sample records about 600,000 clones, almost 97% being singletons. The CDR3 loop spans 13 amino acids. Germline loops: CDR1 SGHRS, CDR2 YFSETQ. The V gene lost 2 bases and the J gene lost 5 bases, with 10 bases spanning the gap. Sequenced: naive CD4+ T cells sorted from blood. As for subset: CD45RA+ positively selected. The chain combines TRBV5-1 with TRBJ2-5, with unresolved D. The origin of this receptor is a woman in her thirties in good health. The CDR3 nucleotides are TGCGCCAGCAGCTTATTGCCGAGGGAGACCCAGTACTTC. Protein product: CASSLLPRETQYF. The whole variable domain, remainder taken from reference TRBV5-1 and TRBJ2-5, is KAGVTQTPRYLIKTRGQQVTLSCSPISGHRSVSWYQQTPGQGLQFLFEYFSETQRNKGNFPGRFSGRQFSNSRSEMNVSTLELGDSALYLCASSLLPRETQYFGPGTRLLVL.